What follows are 27 T cell receptor beta chains derived from one specimen sequenced in a study of T-cell reconstitution after alpha-beta-depleted transplantation in children. The authors prepared the TCRbeta library with unique molecular identifiers. TCRdb passed the PCR reads through MiXCR, listing each CDR3 protein once. The repertoire has about 360,000 distinct CDR3 sequences, roughly 13% of them found once; the top ten carry about 4.5%. Sequencing used PBMCs, obtained from the stem cell graft. The receptors shown here come from a human donor who donated a stem cell graft to a child with Fanconi anemia.

This sequence joins TRBV29-1 and TRBJ2-5; D possibly corresponds to TRBD2 (5 bases). CDR1 is SQVTM and CDR2 is ANQGSEA in the germline V gene. Deletions cut 1 base from V and 3 bases from J, with 18 bases between. The CDR3 has 16 amino acids. CDR3 DNA sequence: TGCAGCGTTGAAGGGCGACCCGGGGTAATCGAAGAGACCCAGTACTTC. Translating it yields CSVEGRPGVIEETQYF.

Details on this clonotype: As the CDR3 is not closed by the conserved phenylalanine or tryptophan, this likely results from a read error. This chain connects TRBV30 to TRBJ1-1, with D possibly matching TRBD1 (5 bases). Trimming took 5 bases from V and 6 from J, leaving 10 bases between them. Germline values: CDR1 GTSNPN, CDR2 SVGIG (reference sequence). The CDR3 is 11 residues long. CDR3 in DNA: TGTGCCTGGTTCACCAGGGCTGAAGCTTTCTCT. It codes for CAWFTRAEAFS.

This clonotype was recorded at least ten times. V usage is TRBV20-1 and J usage is TRBJ1-1; tentatively, D is TRBD1 (6 bases). The CDR3 is 15 amino acids. CDR1 is DFQATT, CDR2 SNEGSKA, per germline (reference sequence). Trimming stripped 0 bases from V and 2 bases from J, with 13 bases between. CDR3 sequence (DNA): TGCAGTGCTAGAGATCAGTCAGGGGCTAACACTGAAGCTTTCTTT. Translation: CSARDQSGANTEAFF.

This clonotype occurred many times. In nucleotides, the CDR3 is TGTGCCAGCAGTACAGGGGGGACCAACTATGGCTACACCTTC. Protein: CASSTGGTNYGYTF. This rearrangement joins TRBV27 to TRBJ1-2; 8 nucleotides agree with TRBD1. The CDR3 totals 14 residues. The germline gives CDR1 MNHEY, CDR2 SMNVEV (reference sequence). Trimming removed 5 bases from V and 2 bases from J; junction bases left unmatched: 4.

There are many counts of this clonotype. The chain couples TRBV7-9 to TRBJ1-1; D call uncertain. V was trimmed by 1 base and J by 5 bases, leaving 11 bases between them. The germline V gene encodes CDR1 SEHNR and CDR2 FQNEAQ (reference sequence). The CDR3 runs 14 residues. This chain's CDR3 is CASSLDTAATEAFF. CDR3 in DNA: TGTGCCAGCAGCTTAGATACTGCGGCGACTGAAGCTTTCTTT. The full variable domain, with the rest looked up from reference TRBV7-9 and TRBJ1-1, is DTGVSQNPRHKITKRGQNVTFRCDPISEHNRLYWYRQTLGQGPEFLTYFQNEAQLEKSRLLSDRFSAERPKGSFSTLEIQRTEQGDSAMYLCASSLDTAATEAFFGQGTRLTVV.

The genes are TRBV27 and TRBJ2-2; 7 bases align to TRBD2. CDR1 is MNHEY and CDR2 is SMNVEV in the germline V gene (reference sequence). The CDR3 sequence is 15 residues long. V was clipped by 4 bases and J by 7 bases; unmatched bases: 9. CDR3 DNA: TGTGCCAGCAGTTGGGGCGGGGGAGGAGGCGGGGAGCTGTTTTTT. Its protein is CASSWGGGGGGELFF.

This clonotype was detected a few times. The V gene is TRBV29-1, the J gene TRBJ2-3, with D uncertain. The germline V and J ends were trimmed by 6 bases and 3 bases, with 7 bases remaining between them. CDR3 length: 11 residues. Germline V gene data show CDR1 as SQVTM and CDR2 as ANQGSEA. As DNA, the CDR3 is TGCAGCGTATCCGCTACAGATACGCAGTATTTT. Residues: CSVSATDTQYF.

The chain combines TRBV24-1 with TRBJ2-3; D is unclear. V was cut by 5 bases and J by 3 bases, with 26 bases left in between. CDR1 is KGHDR and CDR2 is SFDVKD in the germline V gene. This CDR3 is built from 19 residues. The DNA of the CDR3 is TGTGCCACCAGTGCCCCACCAAGGATGGGTCCGCTTGGAACAGATACGCAGTATTTT. This encodes CATSAPPRMGPLGTDTQYF.

This clonotype appeared a few times. The chain links TRBV5-6 to TRBJ1-2; 10 positions match TRBD1. The CDR3 loop spans 17 amino acids. V was clipped by 1 base and J by 1 base; unmatched bases: 7. CDR1 SGHDT and CDR2 YYEEEE come from the germline V gene. For the CDR3, the DNA is TGTGCCAGCAGCTTGATTTTACGGGACAGGGGTAACTATGGCTACACCTTC. Translating gives CASSLILRDRGNYGYTF.

The gene calls are TRBV7-8 and TRBJ2-2, with D perhaps matching TRBD1 or TRBD2 (5 bases each). The V and J ends lost 5 bases and 2 bases respectively, with 15 bases between them. The CDR3 has 16 amino acids. Germline CDR1 is SGHVS and CDR2 is FQNEAQ. The CDR3 sequence: CASSPRDPGNTGELFF. The CDR3 bases are TGTGCCAGCAGCCCCCGGGACCCAGGCAACACCGGGGAGCTGTTTTTT.

This clonotype was seen repeatedly, ten times or more. The gene calls are TRBV5-1 and TRBJ1-1, with D tentatively TRBD1 (5 bases). The CDR3 has 14 amino acids. Germline values: CDR1 SGHRS, CDR2 YFSETQ. The V end was cut by 1 base, the J end by 11 bases, with 18 bases between. CDR3 nucleotide sequence: TGCGCCAGCAGCTTGTTATCCCGGGCCGAGGGGGCTTTCTTT. It specifies CASSLLSRAEGAFF.

This chain connects TRBV6-1 to TRBJ2-2, with 7 nucleotides matching TRBD1. Trimming at V came to 4 bases and at J to 2 bases, leaving 4 bases not matched to a gene. Germline CDR1 reads MNHNS; CDR2 reads SASEGT. The CDR3 is 15 residues long. CDR3 sequence: CASSGQGLNTGELFF. The CDR3 DNA is TGTGCCAGCAGTGGACAGGGCTTAAACACCGGGGAGCTGTTTTTT.

This clonotype was counted many times. V is TRBV5-5 and J is TRBJ1-1; no clear D gene. The V end was cut by 2 bases, the J end by 10 bases, with 18 bases between. CDR3 length: 14 residues. Germline values: CDR1 SGHKS, CDR2 YYEKEE (reference sequence). The CDR3 here is CASSFTSDPVRAFF. The CDR3 coding sequence is TGTGCCAGCAGCTTCACCTCGGACCCTGTGAGAGCTTTCTTT.

The CDR3 nucleotides read TGTGCCAGCAACTTCGGGGGAGGCACCTTCCGCGAGCAGTACTTC. Translating it yields CASNFGGGTFREQYF. The chain couples TRBV12-3 or TRBV12-4 to TRBJ2-7, with D possibly matching TRBD2 (6 bases). This CDR3 has 15 residues. V was shortened by 7 bases and J by 6 bases, with 22 bases between the two germline ends.

This clonotype showed up just a few times. The CDR3 nucleotides read TGTGCCAGCAGCTTGGATATGAGGGAGACCCAGTACTTC. Its translation: CASSLDMRETQYF. The chain employs TRBV13 and TRBJ2-5; D not certain. Per the germline V gene, CDR1 is PRHDT and CDR2 is FYEKMQ (reference sequence). This CDR3 is 13 amino acids long. V was shortened by 3 bases and J by 5 bases, with 10 bases between the two germline ends.

The rearrangement uses TRBV7-9 and TRBJ1-1; TRBD1 is a possible D gene (5 bases). V gave up 3 bases and J gave up 12 bases, with 17 bases separating them. Germline CDR1 and CDR2: SEHNR and FQNEAQ (reference sequence). CDR3 length: 13 residues. The DNA for the CDR3 is TGTGCCAGCAGCTTCGGGACCCTAATGGCAACTTTCTTT. Its translation is CASSFGTLMATFF.

This clonotype has a count of ten or more. The chain is built from TRBV10-1 and TRBJ2-1; D is unclear. There are 15 residues in the CDR3. The V gene lost 2 bases and the J gene lost 0 bases, with 8 bases spanning the gap. Germline V gene lookup returns CDR1 WNHNN and CDR2 SYGVQD (reference sequence). The chain's CDR3 is CASSEDLSSYNEQFF. The CDR3 DNA sequence: TGCGCCAGCAGTGAGGATCTGAGCTCCTACAATGAGCAGTTCTTC.

This clonotype turned up a few times. This chain joins TRBV2 and TRBJ2-1; 12 positions agree with TRBD2. This CDR3 is built from 15 residues. After removal of 5 bases from V and 7 bases from J, the junction contained 6 bases not matched to a gene. Per germline, CDR1 SNHLY and CDR2 FYNNEI. CDR3: CASSLAGGVRNEQFF. CDR3 DNA: TGTGCCAGCAGTCTAGCGGGGGGGGTTAGGAATGAGCAGTTCTTC.

This clonotype was detected ten times or more. The rearrangement joins TRBV7-2 to TRBJ2-5; D unclear. V was shortened by 1 base and J by 5 bases, with 14 bases between the two germline ends. The germline V gene has CDR1 SGHTA and CDR2 FQGNSA. The CDR3 has 15 amino acids. CDR3 nucleotides: TGTGCCAGCAGCTTAGGGTTCGGGCAACTGGAGACCCAGTACTTC. Residues: CASSLGFGQLETQYF.

This clonotype appeared many times. The DNA for the CDR3 is TGTGCCACTCCAGGGGTAATCTACAATGAGCAGTTCTTC. Its translation: CATPGVIYNEQFF. V usage is TRBV15 and J usage is TRBJ2-1; D perhaps matches TRBD1 (6 bases). The germline gives CDR1 LNHNV, CDR2 YYDKDF (reference sequence). With 9 bases removed from V and 3 bases from J, the gap between germline ends came to 12 bases. This CDR3 is 13 amino acids long.

The sample holds a few counts of this clonotype. This sequence joins TRBV12-3 or TRBV12-4 and TRBJ2-3; 9 bases fit TRBD2. J was trimmed by 1 base and V by 6 bases; bases with no gene match: 11. The CDR3 contains 17 residues. CDR3 nucleotides: TGTGCCAGCAGCCTCCCGAATAAGCGGGGGGGCACAGATACGCAGTATTTT. Translation gives CASSLPNKRGGTDTQYF.

The chain joins TRBV29-1 to TRBJ2-5; no clear D gene. V lost 4 bases and J 1 base, leaving 10 bases between the germline ends. This CDR3 is 13 amino acids long. Germline V lookup: CDR1 SQVTM, CDR2 ANQGSEA. The CDR3 is CSVAFSTQETQYF. The CDR3 nucleotides read TGCAGCGTTGCCTTCAGCACCCAAGAGACCCAGTACTTC.

Turning to this clonotype: At one of its ends the junction is not consistent with the germline gene, which may arise from a read error. V gene TRBV6-1 combines with J gene TRBJ2-5, with TRBD2 identical over 10 bases. Germline V gives CDR1 MNHNS, CDR2 SASEGT. The CDR3 runs 13 residues. The CDR3 spells CASSGGGHETQYF. In DNA form, the CDR3 reads TGTGCAAGCAGCGGGGGGGGCCACGAGACCCAGTACTTC.

This clonotype has just a few counts. Relative to the germline gene, one junction end is altered; a read error may explain this. The chain has TRBV3-1 and TRBJ2-7; 7 bases match TRBD2. CDR1 is LGHDT, CDR2 YNNKEL, per germline (reference sequence). This CDR3 has 14 amino acids. The CDR3 sequence: CASSLTSGVREQCF. CDR3 DNA sequence: TGTGCCAGCAGCCTTACAAGCGGGGTGCGGGAGCAGTGCTTC.

This clonotype was counted only a few times. The chain combines TRBV4-2 with TRBJ1-5; D is undetermined. CDR1 is LGHNA and CDR2 is YNFKEQ in the germline V gene. CDR3 length: 16 amino acids. V was trimmed by 4 bases and J by 4 bases, leaving 17 bases between them. CDR3 protein: CASSPQPGEVNQPQHF. The DNA of the CDR3 is TGTGCCAGCAGCCCACAACCAGGAGAAGTGAATCAGCCCCAGCATTTT.

A few counts support this clonotype. The chain combines TRBV5-6 with TRBJ2-7; D is uncertain. The CDR3 runs to 13 residues. V was cut by 6 bases and J by 0 bases, with 10 bases left in between. The germline V gene encodes CDR1 SGHDT and CDR2 YYEEEE. Here the CDR3 DNA reads TGTGCCAGCACCCAGACGGTCTCCTACGAGCAGTACTTC. This encodes CASTQTVSYEQYF.

This clonotype was observed a few times. This chain uses TRBV5-1 with TRBJ2-5; no clear D gene. Trimming took 4 bases from V and 0 from J, leaving 4 bases between them. Germline V gives CDR1 SGHRS, CDR2 YFSETQ. The CDR3 runs 12 residues. The chain's CDR3 is CASSHNQETQYF. The CDR3 coding sequence is TGCGCCAGCAGCCACAACCAAGAGACCCAGTACTTC.